The sequence of this T cell receptor (beta chain) was determined in a study of blood T cell repertoires in COVID-19. This CDR3 is built from 16 residues. Germline CDR1 MGHRA, CDR2 YSYEKL. The V end lost 4 bases, the J end lost 8 bases, and 21 bases lay between the germline ends. This clone showed up just once. Assay used: immunoSEQ multiplex PCR; TCRdb lists only in-frame clones, some missing. The sample has 200,000 to 300,000 clones, roughly 86% seen once; the top ten hold over 2%. Sequencing used PBMCs or T cells enriched from blood (not recorded which). The rearrangement links TRBV4-1 to TRBJ1-5, with unresolved D. The sequence derives from a woman between 18 and 30 years old who had recovered from COVID-19. CDR3 in DNA: TGCGCCAGCAGCCCGGAGGTTGATACAGTTACGGAGCCCCAGCATTTT. It yields the protein CASSPEVDTVTEPQHF.